The sample holds a few counts of the clone carrying this TCR beta chain. Antigen: not known. The TCRbeta library incorporated unique molecular identifiers. In TCRdb, the PCR reads were re-called with MiXCR into one record per CDR3 protein. The sample yields around 960,000 distinct CDR3 sequences, roughly 29% seen once. The CDR3 contains 14 residues. Germline V gene data show CDR1 as SGHKS and CDR2 as YYEKEE (reference sequence). V lost 4 bases and J 3 bases, leaving 14 bases between the germline ends. This sample stems from a study of T-cell reconstitution after alpha-beta-depleted transplantation in children. Findings of the study overall: Several hundred expanded graft clones reportedly gave rise to the alpha-beta T cells present about two months after transplant. T-cell counts and diversity at one year post-transplant came mainly from newly produced T cells.

Source: PBMCs, mostly from graft donor cells, taken 360 days after TCRalphabeta/CD19-depleted stem cell transplant. The receptor's source is a boy in the first two years of life who had a stem cell transplant for SCID, so the T cells may come from the graft donor. The chain is built from TRBV5-5 and TRBJ2-7; D is uncertain. CDR3 bases: TGTGCCAGCAGCCCCACCGGTCTTGGCTACGAGCAGTACTTC. Protein: CASSPTGLGYEQYF.